The entry that follows covers one T cell receptor beta chain sequence. Its matching antigen is unknown. The data were taken from a study of naive and memory T cell subsets. An equimolar mix of two oligonucleotides served as the beta constant-region primer for TRBC1 and TRBC2. Four rounds of PCR amplified the ligated cDNA using nested alpha and beta constant-region primers plus SP2. TCRdb re-called the UMI-ligation and nested PCR reads with MiXCR, one entry per CDR3 protein. This sample yields just over 80,000 distinct CDR3 sequences, of which about 10% are seen a single time; over 0.95% belongs to the top ten. The CDR3 has 21 amino acids. The trim removed 2 bases at V and 3 bases at J, leaving 19 bases unmatched. The V gene's germline CDR1 is SGHRS and CDR2 YFSETQ. Findings and caveats of the study: Over 90% of naive TCR sequences appeared only once, unlike memory subsets.

CD8 T cells were positively selected from what remained after CD4 positive selection. The chain employs TRBV5-1 and TRBJ2-5; 13 bases are shared with TRBD2. The receptor was isolated from a human donor in good health. Sequencing input: naive CD8+ T cells from blood. CDR3 sequence reads: CASSFAAGPGLAGRREETQYF. The CDR3 region has the DNA TGCGCCAGCAGCTTTGCGGCCGGACCGGGACTAGCGGGAAGGAGGGAAGAGACCCAGTACTTC.